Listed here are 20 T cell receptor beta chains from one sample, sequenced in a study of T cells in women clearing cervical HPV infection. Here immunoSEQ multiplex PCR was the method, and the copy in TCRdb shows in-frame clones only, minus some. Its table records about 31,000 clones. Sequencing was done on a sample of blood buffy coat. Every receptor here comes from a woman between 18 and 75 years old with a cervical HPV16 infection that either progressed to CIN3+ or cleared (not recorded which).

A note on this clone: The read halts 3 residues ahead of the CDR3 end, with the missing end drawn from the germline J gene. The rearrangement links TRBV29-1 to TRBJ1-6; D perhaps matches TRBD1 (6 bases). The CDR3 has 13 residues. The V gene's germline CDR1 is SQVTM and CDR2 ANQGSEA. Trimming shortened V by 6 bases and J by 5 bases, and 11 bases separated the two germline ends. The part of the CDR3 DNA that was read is TGCAGCGTAACACAGGGTGATAATTCACCC. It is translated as CSVTQGDNSP. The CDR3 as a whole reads CSVTQGDNSPLHF.

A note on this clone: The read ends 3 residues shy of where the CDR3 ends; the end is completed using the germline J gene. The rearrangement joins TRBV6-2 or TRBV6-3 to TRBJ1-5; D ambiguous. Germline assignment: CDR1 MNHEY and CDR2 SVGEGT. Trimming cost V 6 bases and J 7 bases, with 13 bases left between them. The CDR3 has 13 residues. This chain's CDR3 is CASSLTTIQPQHF. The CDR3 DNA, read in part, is TGTGCCAGCAGCCTGACTACCATCCAGCCC.

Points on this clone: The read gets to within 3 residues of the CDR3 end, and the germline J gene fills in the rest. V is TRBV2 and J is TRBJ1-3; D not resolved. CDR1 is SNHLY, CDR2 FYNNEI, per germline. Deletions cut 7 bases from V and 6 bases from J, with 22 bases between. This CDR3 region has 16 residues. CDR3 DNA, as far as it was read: TGTGCCAGCATCCGAAGCCTGATTCCCTCCGTAAACACC. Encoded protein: CASIRSLIPSVNT. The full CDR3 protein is CASIRSLIPSVNTIYF.

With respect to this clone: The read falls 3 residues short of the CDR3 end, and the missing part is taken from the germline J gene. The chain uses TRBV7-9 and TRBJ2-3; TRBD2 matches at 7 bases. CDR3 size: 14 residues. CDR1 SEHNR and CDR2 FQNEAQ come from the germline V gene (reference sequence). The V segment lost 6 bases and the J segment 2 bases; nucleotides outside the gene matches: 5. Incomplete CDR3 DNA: TGTGCCAGCAGTCGCACTAGCGACACAGATACG. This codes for CASSRTSDTDT. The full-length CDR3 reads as CASSRTSDTDTQYF. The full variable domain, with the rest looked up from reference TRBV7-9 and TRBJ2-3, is DTGVSQNPRHKITKRGQNVTFRCDPISEHNRLYWYRQTLGQGPEFLTYFQNEAQLEKSRLLSDRFSAERPKGSFSTLEIQRTEQGDSAMYLCASSRTSDTDTQYFGPGTRLTVL.

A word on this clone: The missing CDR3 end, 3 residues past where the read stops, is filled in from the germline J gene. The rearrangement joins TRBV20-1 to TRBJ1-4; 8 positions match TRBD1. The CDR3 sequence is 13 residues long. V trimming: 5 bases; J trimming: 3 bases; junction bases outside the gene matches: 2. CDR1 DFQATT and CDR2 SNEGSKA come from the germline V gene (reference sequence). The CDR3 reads CSAQTGANEKLFF. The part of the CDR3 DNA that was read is TGCAGTGCTCAGACAGGGGCTAATGAAAAA.

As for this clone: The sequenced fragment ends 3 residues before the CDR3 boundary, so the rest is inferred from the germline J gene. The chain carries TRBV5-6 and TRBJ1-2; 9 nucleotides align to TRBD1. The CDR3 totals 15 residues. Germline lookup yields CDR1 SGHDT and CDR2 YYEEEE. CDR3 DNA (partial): TGTGCCAGCAGCAAACAGGGGGCTTGGTCCTACGAC. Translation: CASSKQGAWSYD. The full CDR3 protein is CASSKQGAWSYDYTF. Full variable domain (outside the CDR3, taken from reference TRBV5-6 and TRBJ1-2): DAGVTQSPTHLIKTRGQQVTLRCSPKSGHDTVSWYQQALGQGPQFIFQYYEEEERQRGNFPDRFSGHQFPNYSSELNVNALLLGDSALYLCASSKQGAWSYDYTFGSGTRLTVV.

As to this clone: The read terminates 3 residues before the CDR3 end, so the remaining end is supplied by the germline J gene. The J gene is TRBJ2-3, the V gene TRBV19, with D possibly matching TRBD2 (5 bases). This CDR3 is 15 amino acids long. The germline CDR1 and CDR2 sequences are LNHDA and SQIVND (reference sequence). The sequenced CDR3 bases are TGTGCCAGTAGTATAGACCAGGCGGGCAATCAGCCG. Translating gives CASSIDQAGNQP. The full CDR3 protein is CASSIDQAGNQPQYF.

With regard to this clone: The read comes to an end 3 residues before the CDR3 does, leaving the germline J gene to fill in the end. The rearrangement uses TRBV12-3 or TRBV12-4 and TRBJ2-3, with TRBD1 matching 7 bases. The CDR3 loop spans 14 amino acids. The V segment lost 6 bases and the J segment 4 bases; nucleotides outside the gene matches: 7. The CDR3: CASSPRGGPDTQYF. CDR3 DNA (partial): TGTGCCAGCAGCCCCCGAGGGGGCCCAGATACG.

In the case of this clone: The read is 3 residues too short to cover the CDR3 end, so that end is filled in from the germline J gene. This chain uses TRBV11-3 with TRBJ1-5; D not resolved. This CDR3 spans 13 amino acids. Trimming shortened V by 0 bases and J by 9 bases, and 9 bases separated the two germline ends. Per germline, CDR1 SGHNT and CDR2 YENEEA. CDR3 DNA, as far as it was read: TGTGCCAGCAGCTTAGACAATCGGGGGCCC. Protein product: CASSLDNRGP. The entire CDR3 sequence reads CASSLDNRGPQHF.

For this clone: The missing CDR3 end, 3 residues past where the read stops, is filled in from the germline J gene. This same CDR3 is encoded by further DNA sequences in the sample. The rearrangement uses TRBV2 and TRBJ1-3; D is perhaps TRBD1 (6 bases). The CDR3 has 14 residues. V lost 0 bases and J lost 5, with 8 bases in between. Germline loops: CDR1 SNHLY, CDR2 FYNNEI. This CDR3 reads CASSEAGARNTIYF. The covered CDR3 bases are TGTGCCAGCAGTGAAGCGGGGGCTAGAAACACC.

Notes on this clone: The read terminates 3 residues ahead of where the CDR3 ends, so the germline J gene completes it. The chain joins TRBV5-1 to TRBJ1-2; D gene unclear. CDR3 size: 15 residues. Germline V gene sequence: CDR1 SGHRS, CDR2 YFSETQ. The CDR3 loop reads CASSPHDFEGSGYTF. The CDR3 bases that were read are TGCGCCAGCAGCCCCCATGATTTTGAGGGCTCAGGC.

The part of the CDR3 DNA that was read is TGTGCCAGCAGCCACGCCGGGGAGACC. Protein sequence: CASSHAGET. The whole CDR3 protein is CASSHAGETQYF. V usage is TRBV7-9 and J usage is TRBJ2-5, with no clear D. The CDR3 extends 3 residues past the end of the read, so its final part is completed from the germline J gene. CDR3 length: 12 residues. In germline, CDR1 is SEHNR, CDR2 FQNEAQ (reference sequence). Between the trimmed V and J ends, which lost 5 bases and 5 bases, there was a span of 9 bases.

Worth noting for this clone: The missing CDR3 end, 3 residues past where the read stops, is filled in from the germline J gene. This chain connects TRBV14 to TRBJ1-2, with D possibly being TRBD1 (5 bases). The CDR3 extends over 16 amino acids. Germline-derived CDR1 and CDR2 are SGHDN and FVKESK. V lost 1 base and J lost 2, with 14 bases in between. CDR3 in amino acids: CASSQVPSAGNYGYTF. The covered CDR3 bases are TGTGCCAGCAGCCAAGTTCCGTCCGCAGGGAACTATGGC.

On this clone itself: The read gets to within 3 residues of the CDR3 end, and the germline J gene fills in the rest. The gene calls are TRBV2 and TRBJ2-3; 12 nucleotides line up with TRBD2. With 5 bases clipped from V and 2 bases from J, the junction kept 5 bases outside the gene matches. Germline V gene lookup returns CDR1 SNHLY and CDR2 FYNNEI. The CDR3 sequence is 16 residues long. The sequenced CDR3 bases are TGTGCCAGCAGTACCCGGACTAGCGGGGTCACAGATACG. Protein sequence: CASSTRTSGVTDT. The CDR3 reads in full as CASSTRTSGVTDTQYF.

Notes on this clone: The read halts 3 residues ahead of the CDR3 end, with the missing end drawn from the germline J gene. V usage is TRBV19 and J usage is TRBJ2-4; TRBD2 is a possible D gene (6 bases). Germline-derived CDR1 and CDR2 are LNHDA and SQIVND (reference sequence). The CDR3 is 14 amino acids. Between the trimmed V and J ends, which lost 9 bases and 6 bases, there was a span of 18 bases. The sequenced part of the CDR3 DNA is TGTGCCAGCAGCGGGTTTCAAGAAGGAAACATT. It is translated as CASSGFQEGNI. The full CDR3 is CASSGFQEGNIQYF.

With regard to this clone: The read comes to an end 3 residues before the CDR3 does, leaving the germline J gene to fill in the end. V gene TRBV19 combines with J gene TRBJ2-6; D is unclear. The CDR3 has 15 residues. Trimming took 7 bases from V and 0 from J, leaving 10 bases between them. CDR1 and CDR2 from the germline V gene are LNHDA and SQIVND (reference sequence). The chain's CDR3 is CASMSTPSGANVLTF. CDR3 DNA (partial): TGTGCCAGTATGAGTACTCCCTCTGGGGCCAACGTC.

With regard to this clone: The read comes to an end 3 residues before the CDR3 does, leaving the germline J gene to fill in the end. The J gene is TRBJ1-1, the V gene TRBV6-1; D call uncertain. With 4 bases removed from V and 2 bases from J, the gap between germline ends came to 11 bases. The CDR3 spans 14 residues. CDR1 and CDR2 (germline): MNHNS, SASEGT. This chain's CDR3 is CASSASRLNTEAFF. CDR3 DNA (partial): TGTGCCAGCAGTGCCTCTCGGTTAAACACTGAA.

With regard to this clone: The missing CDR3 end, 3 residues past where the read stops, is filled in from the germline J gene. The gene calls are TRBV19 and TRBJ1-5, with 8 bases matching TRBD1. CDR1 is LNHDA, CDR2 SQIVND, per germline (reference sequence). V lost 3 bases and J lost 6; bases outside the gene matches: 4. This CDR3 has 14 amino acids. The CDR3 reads CASSIQGASQPQHF. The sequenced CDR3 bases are TGTGCCAGTAGTATCCAGGGGGCTAGTCAGCCC.

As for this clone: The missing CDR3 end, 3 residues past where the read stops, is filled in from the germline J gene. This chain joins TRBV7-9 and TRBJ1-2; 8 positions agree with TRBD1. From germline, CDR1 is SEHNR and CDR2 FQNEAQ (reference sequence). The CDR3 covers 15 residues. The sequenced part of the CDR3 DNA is TGTGCCAGCAGTCGTGGACAGGGACCCACAGATACC. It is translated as CASSRGQGPTDT. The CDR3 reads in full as CASSRGQGPTDTYTF. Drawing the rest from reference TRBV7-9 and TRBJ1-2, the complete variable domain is DTGVSQNPRHKITKRGQNVTFRCDPISEHNRLYWYRQTLGQGPEFLTYFQNEAQLEKSRLLSDRFSAERPKGSFSTLEIQRTEQGDSAMYLCASSRGQGPTDTYTFGSGTRLTVV.

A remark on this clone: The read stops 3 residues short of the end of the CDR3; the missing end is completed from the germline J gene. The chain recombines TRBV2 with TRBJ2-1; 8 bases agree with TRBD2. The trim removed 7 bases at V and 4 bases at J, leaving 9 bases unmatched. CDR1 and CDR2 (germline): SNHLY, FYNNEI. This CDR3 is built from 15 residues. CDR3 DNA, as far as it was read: TGTGCCAGCAACGCTCGAGCGGGGGATTACAATGAG. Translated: CASNARAGDYNE. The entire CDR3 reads CASNARAGDYNEQFF.